This is a list of T cell receptor beta chains from one sample in a study of T cells in narcolepsy. Repertoires were generated with immunoSEQ multiplex PCR, while TCRdb's copy carries only in-frame clones and drops some. The sample yields 25,000 to 35,000 clones, 85% to 90% seen once. Sequenced sample: CD45RA- memory CD4+ T cells from PBMCs. The receptor set was obtained from a human donor with narcolepsy. Both conserved end residues are part of each CDR3. Fields, in order: clone size, D gene, V gene, J gene, CDR3 length, CDR3 protein, CDR3 DNA. D genes are given only for firm matches. Only some rows state a clone size, as once, few, many or a class for expanded clones.

>NA|TRBD1|TRBV28|TRBJ2-7|16
CASSRKQGAVLYEQYF
TGTGCCAGCAGTAGGAAACAGGGGGCCGTCCTCTACGAGCAGTACTTC
>few|NA|TRBV10-3|TRBJ2-7|13
CAIRAGGTYEQYF
TGTGCCATCAGGGCAGGGGGGACCTACGAGCAGTACTTC
>once|NA|TRBV11-1|TRBJ2-3|15
CASSFRPGDTDTQYF
TGTGCCAGCAGCTTTCGACCGGGGGACACAGATACGCAGTATTTT
>NA|NA|TRBV2|TRBJ1-5|16
CASSAPGGVGNQPQHF
TGTGCCAGCAGCGCCCCGGGGGGGGTAGGCAATCAGCCCCAGCATTTT
>NA|TRBD2|TRBV5-4|TRBJ2-2|19
CASSQGAGVPLANTGELFF
TGTGCCAGCAGCCAAGGAGCGGGAGTGCCTCTCGCGAACACCGGGGAGCTGTTTTTT
>NA|NA|TRBV18|TRBJ1-3|16
CASSPPRVGSGNTIYF
TGTGCCAGCTCACCACCCAGGGTGGGGAGTGGAAACACCATATATTTT
>few|NA|TRBV7-8|TRBJ2-3|14
CASSFSGSTDTQYF
TGTGCCAGCAGCTTCTCGGGGAGTACAGATACGCAGTATTTT
>NA|NA|TRBV5-1|TRBJ2-2|15
CASSPGSANTGELFF
TGCGCCAGCAGTCCCGGAAGCGCGAACACCGGGGAGCTGTTTTTT
>NA|TRBD2|TRBV30|TRBJ2-7|13
CACGLAGSYEQYF
TGTGCCTGCGGACTAGCGGGGAGCTACGAGCAGTACTTC
>NA|NA|TRBV19|TRBJ2-7|11
CASGAAYEQYF
TGTGCCAGTGGGGCAGCCTACGAGCAGTACTTC
>NA|NA|TRBV6-5|TRBJ1-5|12
CASSSPGAPQHF
TGTGCCAGCAGTTCCCCCGGGGCGCCCCAGCATTTT
>NA|NA|TRBV10-2|TRBJ1-4|16
CASSLTDSSTNEKLFF
TGCGCCAGCAGTTTAACAGACAGTTCAACTAATGAAAAACTGTTTTTT
>once|TRBD1|TRBV28|TRBJ2-2|16
CASSLGTGGLTGELFF
TGTGCCAGCAGTTTGGGGACAGGGGGCTTGACCGGGGAGCTGTTTTTT
>NA|NA|TRBV7-8|TRBJ1-5|14
CASSLASGWEPQHF
TGTGCCAGCAGCTTAGCGTCAGGGTGGGAGCCCCAGCATTTT
>NA|NA|TRBV9|TRBJ1-3|16
CASSATASFSGNTIYF
TGTGCCAGCAGTGCGACAGCTTCCTTCTCTGGAAACACCATATATTTT
>NA|NA|TRBV19|TRBJ2-3|12
CASSIRPGTQYF
TGTGCCAGTAGTATCCGGCCAGGTACGCAGTATTTT
>NA|NA|TRBV6-1|TRBJ1-6|14
CASRDRDYNSPLHF
TGTGCCAGCAGAGATAGGGACTATAATTCACCCCTCCACTTT
>NA|NA|TRBV5-1|TRBJ2-1|12
CASSPDSNEQFF
TGCGCCAGCAGCCCCGATAGCAATGAGCAGTTCTTC
>NA|NA|TRBV7-9|TRBJ2-3|17
CASSFRLGGSLTDTQYF
TGTGCCAGCAGCTTCCGACTCGGGGGTAGCCTCACAGATACGCAGTATTTT
>NA|TRBD1|TRBV4-2|TRBJ1-4|15
CASSQPGQSNEKLFF
TGTGCCAGCAGCCAGCCGGGACAGTCAAATGAAAAACTGTTTTTT
>NA|NA|TRBV2|TRBJ1-5|13
CASSPGEGQPQHF
TGTGCCAGCAGTCCAGGGGAAGGCCAGCCCCAGCATTTT
>NA|TRBD1|TRBV19|TRBJ2-4|14
CASSMGQGGNIQYF
TGTGCCAGTAGTATGGGACAGGGGGGAAACATTCAGTACTTC
>NA|TRBD1|TRBV5-5|TRBJ1-2|14
CASSRTGGNYGYTF
TGTGCCAGCAGCCGGACAGGGGGTAACTATGGCTACACCTTC
>NA|NA|TRBV28|TRBJ2-7|10
CASSRGEQYF
TGTGCCAGCAGTCGGGGCGAGCAGTACTTC
>NA|TRBD1|TRBV27|TRBJ1-2|15
CASSLSGTGNYGYTF
TGTGCCAGCAGTTTATCCGGGACAGGGAACTATGGCTACACCTTC
>NA|NA|TRBV27|TRBJ2-1|18
CASSLDWRPMSSYNEQFF
TGTGCCAGCAGTTTAGATTGGAGGCCTATGAGCTCCTACAATGAGCAGTTCTTC
>NA|TRBD2|TRBV7-9|TRBJ2-7|14
CASSSSGSSYEQYF
TGTGCCAGCAGCTCTAGCGGGAGCTCCTACGAGCAGTACTTC
>NA|TRBD1|TRBV30|TRBJ1-5|15
CAWNHRGLHNQPQHF
TGTGCCTGGAACCACAGGGGGCTACACAATCAGCCCCAGCATTTT
>NA|TRBD1|TRBV28|TRBJ1-5|15
CASSFPGQGGQPQHF
TGTGCCAGCAGTTTCCCCGGACAGGGGGGTCAGCCCCAGCATTTT
>NA|NA|TRBV2|TRBJ1-3|12
CARTGLGDTIYF
TGTGCCAGGACGGGTCTGGGCGACACCATATATTTT
>once|TRBD1|TRBV9|TRBJ1-6|16
CASSGGQGLNNSPLHF
TGTGCCAGCAGCGGAGGACAGGGACTGAATAATTCACCCCTCCACTTT
>NA|NA|TRBV6-6|TRBJ2-1|11
CASSTMNEQFF
TGTGCCAGCAGTACTATGAATGAGCAGTTCTTC
>NA|NA|TRBV10-1|TRBJ1-5|12
CASSDPAQPQHF
TGCGCCAGCAGTGACCCGGCCCAGCCCCAGCATTTT
>few|NA|TRBV4-1|TRBJ1-1|18
CASSPGGLLSPMNTEAFF
TGCGCCAGCAGCCCCGGGGGACTCCTAAGCCCTATGAACACTGAAGCTTTCTTT
>NA|NA|TRBV6-6|TRBJ2-2|13
CASSYWENGELFF
TGTGCCAGCAGTTACTGGGAGAACGGGGAGCTGTTTTTT
>NA|NA|TRBV19|TRBJ1-1|11
CASNKRGEAFF
TGTGCCAGTAATAAGAGGGGAGAAGCTTTCTTT
>NA|TRBD1|TRBV7-2|TRBJ1-4|13
CASSLKGQKKLFF
TGTGCCAGCAGCTTAAAGGGACAGAAAAAACTGTTTTTT
>NA|NA|TRBV5-1|TRBJ2-7|13
CASSRPGALEQYF
TGCGCCAGCAGCCGCCCGGGGGCCCTGGAGCAGTACTTC
>NA|NA|TRBV11-3|TRBJ2-7|13
CASTSTHLYEQYF
TGTGCCAGCACGAGTACCCACCTCTACGAGCAGTACTTC
>once|TRBD1|TRBV28|TRBJ2-1|17
CASSSIHGTGGYNEQFF
TGTGCCAGCAGTTCGATCCACGGGACAGGCGGATACAATGAGCAGTTCTTC
>NA|NA|TRBV11-2|TRBJ1-2|15
CASSPRGGLNYGYTF
TGTGCCAGCAGCCCCCGGGGGGGGCTGAACTATGGCTACACCTTC
>NA|NA|TRBV19|TRBJ2-1|16
CASSPWTPGSYNEQFF
TGTGCCAGTAGTCCATGGACTCCCGGGTCCTACAATGAGCAGTTCTTC
>NA|NA|TRBV10-3|TRBJ1-6|15
CAISALEMANSPLHF
TGTGCCATCAGTGCCCTGGAGATGGCTAATTCACCCCTCCACTTT
>NA|NA|TRBV28|TRBJ2-3|13
CGASEPFTDTQYF
TGTGGGGCTAGCGAGCCATTCACAGATACGCAGTATTTT
>NA|NA|TRBV19|TRBJ1-2|15
CASSIDPQRARGYTF
TGTGCCAGTAGTATAGATCCCCAGCGGGCGCGAGGCTACACCTTC
>NA|NA|TRBV7-7|TRBJ2-3|15
CASSLAGVPTDTQYF
TGTGCCAGCAGCTTAGCGGGAGTCCCCACAGATACGCAGTATTTT
>NA|TRBD1|TRBV7-2|TRBJ1-1|14
CASSRGQGNTEAFF
TGTGCCAGCAGCCGAGGACAGGGGAACACTGAAGCTTTCTTT
>once|TRBD1|TRBV4-1|TRBJ2-7|15
CASSLDRGLPLEQYF
TGCGCCAGCAGCCTGGACAGGGGACTACCTTTGGAGCAGTACTTC
>NA|NA|TRBV18|TRBJ2-7|13
CASSPGTTYEQYF
TGTGCCAGCTCACCCGGGACAACCTACGAGCAGTACTTC
>NA|NA|TRBV18|TRBJ1-5|18
CASSHGAGGSSLNQPQHF
TGTGCCAGCTCACACGGAGCGGGCGGGTCGAGCCTCAACCAGCCCCAGCATTTT